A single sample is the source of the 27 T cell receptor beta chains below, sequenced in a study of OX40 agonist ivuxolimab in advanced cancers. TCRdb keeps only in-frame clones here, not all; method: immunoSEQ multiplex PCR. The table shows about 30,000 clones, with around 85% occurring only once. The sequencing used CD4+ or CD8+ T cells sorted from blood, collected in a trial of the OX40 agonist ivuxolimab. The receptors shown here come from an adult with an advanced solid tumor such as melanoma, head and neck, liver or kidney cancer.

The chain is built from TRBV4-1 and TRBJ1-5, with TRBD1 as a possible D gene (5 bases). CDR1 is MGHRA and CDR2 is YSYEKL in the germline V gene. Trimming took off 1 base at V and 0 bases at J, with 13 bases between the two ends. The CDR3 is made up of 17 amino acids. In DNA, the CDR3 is TGCGCCAGCAGCCAAGTGGCGGGGGGGAATAGCAATCAGCCCCAGCATTTT. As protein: CASSQVAGGNSNQPQHF.

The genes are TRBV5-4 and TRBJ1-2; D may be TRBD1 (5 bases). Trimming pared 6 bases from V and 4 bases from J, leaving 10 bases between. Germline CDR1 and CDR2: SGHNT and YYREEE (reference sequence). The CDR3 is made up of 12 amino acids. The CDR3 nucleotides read TGTGCCAGCACTAAGGGGACCTATGGCTACACCTTC. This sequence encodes CASTKGTYGYTF.

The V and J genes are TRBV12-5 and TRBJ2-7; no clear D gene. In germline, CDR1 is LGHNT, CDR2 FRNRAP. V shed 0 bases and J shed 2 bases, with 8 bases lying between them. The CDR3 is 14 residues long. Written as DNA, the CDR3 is TGTGCTAGTGGTTTGGTAGACTCCGCCTACGAGCAGTACTTC. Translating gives CASGLVDSAYEQYF.

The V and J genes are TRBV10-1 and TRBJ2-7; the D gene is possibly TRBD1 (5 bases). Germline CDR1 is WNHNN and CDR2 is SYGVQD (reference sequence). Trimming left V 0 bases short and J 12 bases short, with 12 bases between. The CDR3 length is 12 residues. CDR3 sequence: CASSESWQGTYF. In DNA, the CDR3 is TGCGCCAGCAGTGAGTCGTGGCAGGGAACGTACTTC.

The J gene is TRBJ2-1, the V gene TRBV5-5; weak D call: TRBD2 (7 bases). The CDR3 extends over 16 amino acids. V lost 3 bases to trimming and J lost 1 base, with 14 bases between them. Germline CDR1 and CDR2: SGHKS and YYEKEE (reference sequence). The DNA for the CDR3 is TGTGCCAGCAGCTCTCGGGGGGCTAATTCCTACAATGAGCAGTTCTTC. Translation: CASSSRGANSYNEQFF.

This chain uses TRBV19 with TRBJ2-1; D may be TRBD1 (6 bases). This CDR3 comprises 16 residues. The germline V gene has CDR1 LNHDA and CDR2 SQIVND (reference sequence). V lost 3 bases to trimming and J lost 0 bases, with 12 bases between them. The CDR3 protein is CASSIPGRGSYNEQFF. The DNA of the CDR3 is TGTGCCAGTAGTATTCCCGGCAGGGGCTCCTACAATGAGCAGTTCTTC.

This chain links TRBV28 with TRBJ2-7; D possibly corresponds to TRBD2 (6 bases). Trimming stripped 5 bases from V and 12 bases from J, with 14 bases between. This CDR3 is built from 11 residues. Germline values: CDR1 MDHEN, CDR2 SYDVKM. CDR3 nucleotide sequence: TGTGCCAGCAGTGCAACGGGAGATCCGTACTTC. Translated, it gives CASSATGDPYF.

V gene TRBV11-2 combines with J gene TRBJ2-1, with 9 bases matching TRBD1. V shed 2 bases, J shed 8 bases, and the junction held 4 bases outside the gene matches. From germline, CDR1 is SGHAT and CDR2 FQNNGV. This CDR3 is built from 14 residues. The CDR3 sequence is CASSLRDREDEQFF. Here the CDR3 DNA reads TGTGCCAGCAGCTTAAGGGACAGGGAGGATGAGCAGTTCTTC.

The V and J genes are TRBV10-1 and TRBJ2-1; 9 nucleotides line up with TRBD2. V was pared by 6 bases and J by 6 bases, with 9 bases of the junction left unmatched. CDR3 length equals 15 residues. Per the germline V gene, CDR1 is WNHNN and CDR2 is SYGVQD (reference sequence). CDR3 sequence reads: CASSRTSELSNEQFF. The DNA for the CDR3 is TGCGCCAGCAGCAGGACTAGCGAGTTGAGCAATGAGCAGTTCTTC.

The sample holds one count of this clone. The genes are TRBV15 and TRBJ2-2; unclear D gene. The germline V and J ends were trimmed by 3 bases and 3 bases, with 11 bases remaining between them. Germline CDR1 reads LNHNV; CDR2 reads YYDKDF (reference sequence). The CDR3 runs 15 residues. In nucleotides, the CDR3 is TGTGCCACCAGCAGGCCCACTCGTGACACCGGGGAGCTGTTTTTT. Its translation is CATSRPTRDTGELFF.

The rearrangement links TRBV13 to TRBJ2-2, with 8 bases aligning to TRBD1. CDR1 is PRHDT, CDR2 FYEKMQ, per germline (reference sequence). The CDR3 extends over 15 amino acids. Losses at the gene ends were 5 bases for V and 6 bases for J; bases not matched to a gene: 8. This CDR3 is CASSRNRGEAGELFF. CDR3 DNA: TGTGCCAGCAGCAGAAACAGGGGGGAAGCCGGGGAGCTGTTTTTT.

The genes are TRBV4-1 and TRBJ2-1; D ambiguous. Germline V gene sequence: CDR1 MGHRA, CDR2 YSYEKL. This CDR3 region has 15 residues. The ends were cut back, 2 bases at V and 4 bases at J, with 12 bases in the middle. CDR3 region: CASSQSAGRYNEQFF. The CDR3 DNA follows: TGCGCCAGCAGCCAATCTGCAGGCAGATACAATGAGCAGTTCTTC.

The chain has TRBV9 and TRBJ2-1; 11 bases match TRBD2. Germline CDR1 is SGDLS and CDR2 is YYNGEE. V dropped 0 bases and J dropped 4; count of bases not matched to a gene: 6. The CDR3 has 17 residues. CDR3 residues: CASSVALAGGSYNEQFF. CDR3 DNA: TGTGCCAGCAGCGTAGCGCTAGCGGGGGGCTCTTACAATGAGCAGTTCTTC.

The CDR3 region is CASSLGNEAGELFF. The CDR3 DNA follows: TGTGCCAGCAGTTTAGGGAACGAGGCCGGGGAGCTGTTTTTT. The rearrangement uses TRBV28 and TRBJ2-2; no definite D call. The CDR3 is made up of 14 amino acids. The germline V gene encodes CDR1 MDHEN and CDR2 SYDVKM. Between the trimmed V and J ends, which lost 2 bases and 6 bases, there was a span of 10 bases.

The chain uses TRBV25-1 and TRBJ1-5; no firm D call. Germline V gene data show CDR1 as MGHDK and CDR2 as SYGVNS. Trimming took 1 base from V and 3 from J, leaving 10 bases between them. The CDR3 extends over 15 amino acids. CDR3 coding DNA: TGTGCCAGCAGTGAATCGGAATACCACAATCAGCCCCAGCATTTT. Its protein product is CASSESEYHNQPQHF.

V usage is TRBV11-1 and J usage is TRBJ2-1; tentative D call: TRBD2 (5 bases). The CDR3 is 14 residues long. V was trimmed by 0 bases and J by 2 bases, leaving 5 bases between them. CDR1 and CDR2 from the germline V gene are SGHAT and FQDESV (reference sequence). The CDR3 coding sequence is TGTGCCAGCAGCTTAGCGGGAGCCTACAATGAGCAGTTCTTC. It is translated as CASSLAGAYNEQFF.

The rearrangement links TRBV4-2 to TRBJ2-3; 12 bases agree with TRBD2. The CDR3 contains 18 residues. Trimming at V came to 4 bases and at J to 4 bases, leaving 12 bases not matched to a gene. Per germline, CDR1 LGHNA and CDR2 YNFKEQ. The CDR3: CASSRRTSGVSGADTQYF. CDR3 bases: TGTGCCAGCAGCCGACGGACTAGCGGGGTGAGTGGCGCAGATACGCAGTATTTT.

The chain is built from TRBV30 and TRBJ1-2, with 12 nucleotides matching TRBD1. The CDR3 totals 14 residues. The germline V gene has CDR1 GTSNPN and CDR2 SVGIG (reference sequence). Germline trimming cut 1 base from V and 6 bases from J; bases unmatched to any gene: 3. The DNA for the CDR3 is TGTGCCTGGAGTGCCGGGACAGGGGGCAATGGCTACACCTTC. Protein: CAWSAGTGGNGYTF.

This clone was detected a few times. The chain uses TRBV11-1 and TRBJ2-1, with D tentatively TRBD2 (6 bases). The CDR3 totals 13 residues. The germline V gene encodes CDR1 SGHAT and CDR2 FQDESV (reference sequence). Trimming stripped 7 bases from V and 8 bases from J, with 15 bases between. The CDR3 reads CASTPGVYYEQFF. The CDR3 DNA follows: TGTGCCAGCACCCCGGGAGTCTATTATGAGCAGTTCTTC.

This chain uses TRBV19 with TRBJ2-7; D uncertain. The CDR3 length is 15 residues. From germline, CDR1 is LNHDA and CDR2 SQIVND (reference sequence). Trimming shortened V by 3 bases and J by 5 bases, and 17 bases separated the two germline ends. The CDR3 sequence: CASSIRTEDLHEQYF. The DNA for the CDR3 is TGTGCCAGTAGTATTCGAACAGAAGATTTACACGAGCAGTACTTC.

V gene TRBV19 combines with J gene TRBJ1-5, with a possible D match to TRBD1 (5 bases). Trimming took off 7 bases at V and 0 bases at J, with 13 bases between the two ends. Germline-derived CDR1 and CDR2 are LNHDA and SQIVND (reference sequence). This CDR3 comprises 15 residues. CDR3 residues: CASTPTEDSNQPQHF. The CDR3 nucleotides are TGTGCCAGTACCCCGACAGAAGATAGCAATCAGCCCCAGCATTTT.

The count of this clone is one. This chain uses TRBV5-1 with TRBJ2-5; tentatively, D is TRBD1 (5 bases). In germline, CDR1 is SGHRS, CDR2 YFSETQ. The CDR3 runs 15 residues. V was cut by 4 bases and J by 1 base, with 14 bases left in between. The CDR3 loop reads CASSPTKGSQETQYF. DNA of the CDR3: TGCGCCAGCAGCCCGACAAAGGGGTCCCAAGAGACCCAGTACTTC.

The CDR3 spells CASSAWGETQYF. The CDR3 region has the DNA TGTGCCAGCAGCGCCTGGGGGGAGACCCAGTACTTC. The chain couples TRBV7-6 to TRBJ2-5; perhaps D is TRBD1 or TRBD2 (5 bases each). The CDR3 runs 12 residues. Germline V gene sequence: CDR1 SGHVS, CDR2 FNYEAQ. V was cut by 5 bases and J by 5 bases, with 9 bases left in between.

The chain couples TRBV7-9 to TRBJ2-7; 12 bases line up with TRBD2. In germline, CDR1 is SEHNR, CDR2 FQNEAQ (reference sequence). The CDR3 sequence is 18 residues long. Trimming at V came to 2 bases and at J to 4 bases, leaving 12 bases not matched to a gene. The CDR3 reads CASSLWPRTSGIGYEQYF. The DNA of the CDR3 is TGTGCCAGCAGCTTATGGCCCAGGACTAGCGGGATAGGGTACGAGCAGTACTTC.

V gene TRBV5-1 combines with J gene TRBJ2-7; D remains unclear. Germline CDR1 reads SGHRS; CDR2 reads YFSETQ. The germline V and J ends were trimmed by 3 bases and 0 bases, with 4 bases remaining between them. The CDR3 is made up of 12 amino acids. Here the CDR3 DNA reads TGCGCCAGCAGCTGGGGCTCCTACGAGCAGTACTTC. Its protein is CASSWGSYEQYF.

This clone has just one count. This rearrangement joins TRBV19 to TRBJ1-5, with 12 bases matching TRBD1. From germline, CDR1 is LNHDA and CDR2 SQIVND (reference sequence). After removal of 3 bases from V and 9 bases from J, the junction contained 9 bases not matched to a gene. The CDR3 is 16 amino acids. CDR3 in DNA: TGTGCCAGTAGTATTGGGGGACAGGGGGCTTTCCGGCCCCAGCATTTT. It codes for CASSIGGQGAFRPQHF.

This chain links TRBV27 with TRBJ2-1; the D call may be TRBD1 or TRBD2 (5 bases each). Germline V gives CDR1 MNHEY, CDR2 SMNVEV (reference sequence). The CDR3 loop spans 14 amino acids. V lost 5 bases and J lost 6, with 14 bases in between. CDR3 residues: CASSTEGPTNEQFF. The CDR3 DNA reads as TGTGCCAGCAGTACAGAGGGACCTACCAATGAGCAGTTCTTC.